Listed below are T cell receptor beta chains from one sample, sequenced in a study of T cell changes during pregnancy in multiple sclerosis. Profiled with immunoSEQ multiplex PCR; TCRdb holds only in-frame clones, not every one. This sample carries around 36,000 clones, over 85% of them seen once, and the ten largest clones take less than 1.5%. The sequencing here drew on peripheral blood, taken before pregnancy. The receptor set was obtained from a female donor with multiple sclerosis, enrolled in a pregnancy study. CDR3s include the opening cysteine and the closing phenylalanine or tryptophan. D genes are given only for firm matches. Expanded clones get a size class; other rows say once, few or many, or leave the size out.

V gene: TRBV7-3; clone size: NA; D gene: NA; J gene: TRBJ1-1; CDR3 DNA: TGTGCCAGCAGCCCAGACCAGGGGCGTGAAGCTTTCTTT; CDR3 protein: CASSPDQGREAFF
V gene: TRBV5-6; clone size: NA; D gene: TRBD1; J gene: TRBJ2-7; CDR3 DNA: TGTGCCAGCAGCGGTACCGGGACAGGACAGCCCTACGAGCAGTACTTC; CDR3 protein: CASSGTGTGQPYEQYF
V gene: TRBV19; clone size: NA; D gene: NA; J gene: TRBJ2-6; CDR3 DNA: TGTGCCAGTAGTACCACTTCTGGGGCCAACGTCCTGACTTTC; CDR3 protein: CASSTTSGANVLTF
V gene: TRBV30; clone size: NA; D gene: TRBD1; J gene: TRBJ1-4; CDR3 DNA: TGTGCCTGGAGTGTACTGGGACAGGATAATGAAAAACTGTTTTTT; CDR3 protein: CAWSVLGQDNEKLFF
V gene: TRBV2; clone size: NA; D gene: NA; J gene: TRBJ2-7; CDR3 DNA: TGTGCCAGCAGTGCTAGCGTTCTAGTCTCCTACGAGCAGTACTTC; CDR3 protein: CASSASVLVSYEQYF
V gene: TRBV6-6; clone size: NA; D gene: NA; J gene: TRBJ1-1; CDR3 DNA: TGTGCCAGCAGAAGACAGGAGAACACTGAAGCTTTCTTT; CDR3 protein: CASRRQENTEAFF
V gene: TRBV28; clone size: NA; D gene: NA; J gene: TRBJ1-2; CDR3 DNA: TGTGCCAGCAGTTTCCCCAGGGAATATGGCTACACCTTC; CDR3 protein: CASSFPREYGYTF
V gene: TRBV5-1; clone size: once; D gene: NA; J gene: TRBJ2-7; CDR3 DNA: TGCGCCAGCAGCTTGGCCGACTCAATATTATCCTACGAGCAGTACTTC; CDR3 protein: CASSLADSILSYEQYF
V gene: TRBV28; clone size: NA; D gene: NA; J gene: TRBJ1-1; CDR3 DNA: TGTGCCAGCAGTCCTGGGGGGGCGGGTAACACTGAAGCTTTCTTT; CDR3 protein: CASSPGGAGNTEAFF
V gene: TRBV13; clone size: NA; D gene: NA; J gene: TRBJ1-2; CDR3 DNA: TGTGCCAGCAGCTTAGAACAGCCCGATCACACCTTC; CDR3 protein: CASSLEQPDHTF
V gene: TRBV7-8; clone size: NA; D gene: NA; J gene: TRBJ2-3; CDR3 DNA: TGTGCCAGCAGCTTAACCGAGAGCACAGATACGCAGTATTTT; CDR3 protein: CASSLTESTDTQYF
V gene: TRBV5-1; clone size: NA; D gene: NA; J gene: TRBJ1-1; CDR3 DNA: TGCGCCAGCAGCTTGGTTGGGGGGGCTGAAGCTTTCTTT; CDR3 protein: CASSLVGGAEAFF
V gene: TRBV5-1; clone size: NA; D gene: TRBD2; J gene: TRBJ2-5; CDR3 DNA: TGCGCCAGCAGCTTGGCCATGACTAGCGGGAGGGGGCAAGAGACCCAGTACTTC; CDR3 protein: CASSLAMTSGRGQETQYF
V gene: TRBV7-8; clone size: NA; D gene: NA; J gene: TRBJ1-2; CDR3 DNA: TGTGCCAGCAGCTTACCGGGGAACTATGGCTACACCTTC; CDR3 protein: CASSLPGNYGYTF
V gene: TRBV7-9; clone size: NA; D gene: TRBD2; J gene: TRBJ2-5; CDR3 DNA: TGTGCCAGCGAGGGACTAGCGGGAGGATACCAAGAGACCCAGTACTTC; CDR3 protein: CASEGLAGGYQETQYF
V gene: TRBV2; clone size: few; D gene: NA; J gene: TRBJ1-2; CDR3 DNA: TGTGCCAGCAGGGGGGGAGGGGTCGGCTACACCTTC; CDR3 protein: CASRGGGVGYTF